The clone carrying this TCR beta chain was observed a handful of times. Per germline, CDR1 SGHAT and CDR2 FQNNGV. The J segment lost 3 bases and the V segment lost 5 bases, leaving 7 bases of the junction unmatched. This CDR3 has 15 amino acids. Clones were sequenced by immunoSEQ multiplex PCR, and TCRdb holds only the in-frame ones, with some missing. The sample includes approximately 150,000 clones, approximately 80% seen only once; the top ten take over 5%. This specimen comes from a study of blood T cell repertoires in COVID-19. The TCR originated in a man between 65 and 85 years old who had been exposed to COVID-19. Sequencing input: PBMCs or T cells enriched from blood (not recorded which). The chain employs TRBV11-2 and TRBJ1-2, with 9 bases fitting TRBD1. The CDR3 spells CASSPDRGRHYGYTF. The CDR3 DNA is TGTGCCAGCAGCCCCGACAGGGGGAGACACTATGGCTACACCTTC.